One and the same sample provided the 27 T cell receptor beta chains below, sequenced in a study of PD-1 blockade in classical Hodgkin lymphoma (TCRdb year 2020). The time point label, as the study defines it: cycle 2 day 1 (C2D1) of nivolumab. Every trial patient had relapsed after autologous stem cell transplantation, and cohorts A, B and C differed in prior brentuximab vedotin exposure. To prepare the library, the immunoSEQ multiplex PCR assay was applied. Entries here come from immuneACCESS through TCRdb and include only in-frame sequences with V and J called. Some clones fail to appear in such tables; in the studies checked, an unresolved V gene covers under half of the shortfall, and the cause of the remainder is unknown. The sample data list about 86,000 clones, and roughly 89% of these were observed just once. The ten largest account for about 10% of the sample. Sequencing used peripheral blood mononuclear cells (PBMCs), obtained before the second cycle of nivolumab. The origin of the receptors is a human donor with classical Hodgkin lymphoma.

This sequence joins TRBV7-9 and TRBJ2-3; the match to TRBD2 covers 9 bases. CDR1 is SEHNR, CDR2 FQNEAQ, per germline (reference sequence). This CDR3 region has 14 residues. V was clipped by 3 bases and J by 4 bases; unmatched bases: 2. The CDR3 DNA is TGTGCCAGCAGCTTCCAGCGGGGGGCAGATACGCAGTATTTT. Amino acid sequence: CASSFQRGADTQYF.

The chain recombines TRBV28 with TRBJ2-7, with no clear D. The CDR3 is made up of 15 amino acids. Trimming removed 5 bases from V and 2 bases from J, with 16 bases in between. The germline V gene encodes CDR1 MDHEN and CDR2 SYDVKM. The DNA for the CDR3 is TGTGCCAGCAGTGCGATCCTTAATGGCCCCTACGAGCAGTACTTC. This codes for CASSAILNGPYEQYF.

The chain carries TRBV11-3 and TRBJ1-1; D unclear. V dropped 0 bases and J dropped 3 bases, with 5 bases sitting between them. There are 13 residues in the CDR3. CDR1 is SGHNT, CDR2 YENEEA, per germline. The DNA for the CDR3 is TGTGCCAGCAGCTTAGATGGCGACACTGAAGCTTTCTTT. This sequence encodes CASSLDGDTEAFF.

This clone was seen once. The J gene is TRBJ2-7, the V gene TRBV7-2; D might be TRBD1 or TRBD2, each matching 5 bases. The V gene lost 2 bases and the J gene lost 3 bases, with 11 bases spanning the gap. CDR1 is SGHTA, CDR2 FQGNSA, per germline. This CDR3 comprises 14 residues. The CDR3 here is CASSLYGAGYEQYF. The CDR3 nucleotides read TGTGCCAGCAGCTTATACGGGGCGGGCTACGAGCAGTACTTC.

The V and J genes are TRBV7-6 and TRBJ2-7, with TRBD2 as a possible D gene (5 bases). The CDR3 consists of 13 residues. The germline V gene has CDR1 SGHVS and CDR2 FNYEAQ. V lost 0 bases, J lost 4 bases, and 7 bases lay in between. CDR3: CASSLAGEYEQYF. DNA for the CDR3: TGTGCCAGCAGCTTAGCGGGAGAGTACGAGCAGTACTTC.

The chain couples TRBV11-2 to TRBJ1-1; D gene unclear. The CDR3 totals 14 residues. Germline CDR1 reads SGHAT; CDR2 reads FQNNGV. The V end lost 4 bases, the J end lost 1 base, and 10 bases lay between the germline ends. CDR3 residues: CASSWEPRNTEAFF. For the CDR3, the DNA is TGTGCCAGCAGCTGGGAACCCCGGAACACTGAAGCTTTCTTT.

This chain joins TRBV10-3 and TRBJ2-7, with 7 positions matching TRBD2. From germline, CDR1 is ENHRY and CDR2 SYGVKD. This CDR3 is 15 amino acids long. J was trimmed by 7 bases and V by 4 bases; bases with no gene match: 13. The CDR3 region is CAISGGGELVMEQYF. In nucleotides, the CDR3 is TGTGCCATCAGTGGGGGGGGTGAACTGGTCATGGAGCAGTACTTC.

The chain carries TRBV28 and TRBJ2-7, with 8 bases fitting TRBD2. Germline V CDR1 and CDR2: MDHEN, SYDVKM. The CDR3 length is 20 residues. V was clipped by 5 bases and J by 3 bases; unmatched bases: 24. DNA for the CDR3: TGTGCCAGCAGTGGGCTACGGAGAGATGGGGGTAGCGGGACCTTCTACGAGCAGTACTTC. Amino acid sequence: CASSGLRRDGGSGTFYEQYF.

The rearrangement links TRBV28 to TRBJ1-2, with D unclear. CDR1 is MDHEN and CDR2 is SYDVKM in the germline V gene. This CDR3 is built from 14 residues. Trimming left V 5 bases short and J 5 bases short, with 15 bases between. CDR3 coding DNA: TGTGCCAGCAGTATGTTAGCGGCCGGGTATGGCTACACCTTC. Its protein is CASSMLAAGYGYTF.

This clone was counted a single time. The chain uses TRBV6-1 and TRBJ2-7; 7 nucleotides line up with TRBD1. V dropped 4 bases and J dropped 2; count of bases not matched to a gene: 5. The CDR3 spans 14 residues. In germline, CDR1 is MNHNS, CDR2 SASEGT. This CDR3 reads CASSVGQPAYEQYF. In DNA form, the CDR3 reads TGTGCCAGCAGTGTGGGACAGCCCGCCTACGAGCAGTACTTC.

The chain links TRBV28 to TRBJ2-6; D ambiguous. The CDR3 extends over 15 amino acids. Trimming left V 8 bases short and J 3 bases short, with 14 bases between. In germline, CDR1 is MDHEN, CDR2 SYDVKM. The CDR3 region is CASLPPRGGANVLTF. The DNA for the CDR3 is TGTGCCAGCTTGCCCCCTAGAGGTGGGGCCAACGTCCTGACTTTC.

The chain uses TRBV19 and TRBJ2-1; TRBD1 matches at 7 bases. Germline V lookup: CDR1 LNHDA, CDR2 SQIVND (reference sequence). The ends lost 4 bases at V and 10 bases at J; junction bases unmatched: 4. This CDR3 is 12 amino acids long. The CDR3 DNA follows: TGTGCCAGTAGTAAGGACAGGAAGGAGCAGTTCTTC. This sequence encodes CASSKDRKEQFF.

This chain connects TRBV5-4 to TRBJ1-2, with no clear D. The CDR3 is 15 amino acids. Germline-derived CDR1 and CDR2 are SGHNT and YYREEE (reference sequence). V lost 1 base and J 5 bases, leaving 15 bases between the germline ends. DNA for the CDR3: TGTGCCAGCAGCTTGCCGGGAGGCCGGGGTTATGGCTACACCTTC. It yields the protein CASSLPGGRGYGYTF. The complete variable domain, with remaining parts taken from reference TRBV5-4 and TRBJ1-2, reads ETGVTQSPTHLIKTRGQQVTLRCSSQSGHNTVSWYQQALGQGPQFIFQYYREEENGRGNFPPRFSGLQFPNYSSELNVNALELDDSALYLCASSLPGGRGYGYTFGSGTRLTVV.

The rearrangement joins TRBV19 to TRBJ1-5; D unclear. V was pared by 6 bases and J by 4 bases, with 19 bases between. Germline lookup yields CDR1 LNHDA and CDR2 SQIVND (reference sequence). The CDR3 runs 16 residues. CDR3 sequence reads: CASRDLHLAGNQPQHF. DNA of the CDR3: TGTGCCAGTAGGGACTTACACCTCGCGGGGAATCAGCCCCAGCATTTT.

CDR3 DNA: TGTGCCAGCAGCGTAGATTCTGGAGACAGGGGATATGGCGGGGAGCTGTTTTTT. This encodes CASSVDSGDRGYGGELFF. The chain has TRBV9 and TRBJ2-2; the match to TRBD1 covers 8 bases. Germline V gives CDR1 SGDLS, CDR2 YYNGEE. Trimming at V came to 0 bases and at J to 7 bases, leaving 14 bases not matched to a gene. This CDR3 is 18 amino acids long. Based on the CDR3 plus reference TRBV9 and TRBJ2-2, the full variable domain is DSGVTQTPKHLITATGQRVTLRCSPRSGDLSVYWYQQSLDQGLQFLIQYYNGEERAKGNILERFSAQQFPDLHSELNLSSLELGDSALYFCASSVDSGDRGYGGELFFGEGSRLTVL.

In its sample, this clone was seen a few times. The chain combines TRBV5-4 with TRBJ2-5, with D hard to call. Per germline, CDR1 SGHNT and CDR2 YYREEE (reference sequence). This CDR3 comprises 12 residues. V was shortened by 0 bases and J by 2 bases, with 2 bases between the two germline ends. CDR3 amino acids: CASSLDQETQYF. The CDR3 DNA follows: TGTGCCAGCAGCTTGGATCAAGAGACCCAGTACTTC.

The V gene is TRBV7-8, the J gene TRBJ1-4; no reliable D call. The germline CDR1 and CDR2 sequences are SGHVS and FQNEAQ. This CDR3 is 13 amino acids long. V dropped 5 bases and J dropped 5 bases, with 9 bases sitting between them. For the CDR3, the DNA is TGTGCCAGCAGCCAGACGGTGAATGAAAAACTGTTTTTT. This sequence encodes CASSQTVNEKLFF.

The chain is built from TRBV7-3 and TRBJ2-1; 7 bases are a match to TRBD2. The CDR3 is 15 amino acids. Losses at the gene ends were 6 bases for V and 5 bases for J; bases not matched to a gene: 10. CDR1 and CDR2 (germline): SGHTA, FQGTGA. This CDR3 reads CASSREAGPNNEQFF. The CDR3 DNA follows: TGTGCCAGCAGTCGGGAGGCCGGGCCAAACAATGAGCAGTTCTTC.

V usage is TRBV5-1 and J usage is TRBJ2-3; 8 bases map to TRBD2. V trimming: 2 bases; J trimming: 5 bases; junction bases outside the gene matches: 13. Germline values: CDR1 SGHRS, CDR2 YFSETQ. This CDR3 contains 17 residues. CDR3 sequence reads: CASSFQDSGTRGDTQYF. In DNA, the CDR3 is TGCGCCAGCAGCTTCCAGGATAGCGGGACTCGTGGAGATACGCAGTATTTT.

The rearrangement links TRBV5-4 to TRBJ2-3; 10 bases line up with TRBD2. There are 16 residues in the CDR3. The V gene end was trimmed by 5 bases and the J gene end by 2 bases; junction bases not matched to a gene: 8. Germline assignment: CDR1 SGHNT and CDR2 YYREEE (reference sequence). This CDR3 is CASSPASGRVTDTQYF. CDR3 sequence (DNA): TGTGCCAGCAGTCCCGCTAGCGGGAGAGTCACAGATACGCAGTATTTT. Using reference TRBV5-4 and TRBJ2-3 for the parts outside the CDR3, the full variable domain is ETGVTQSPTHLIKTRGQQVTLRCSSQSGHNTVSWYQQALGQGPQFIFQYYREEENGRGNFPPRFSGLQFPNYSSELNVNALELDDSALYLCASSPASGRVTDTQYFGPGTRLTVL.

The chain joins TRBV29-1 to TRBJ1-1, with D perhaps TRBD1 (6 bases). The germline V and J ends were trimmed by 0 bases and 0 bases, with 14 bases remaining between them. The CDR3 sequence is 16 residues long. CDR1 is SQVTM, CDR2 ANQGSEA, per germline. CDR3 coding DNA: TGCAGCGTTGAAGATCCGGGGACACCCCTGAACACTGAAGCTTTCTTT. Translation gives CSVEDPGTPLNTEAFF.

The chain joins TRBV9 to TRBJ2-5, with 7 bases fitting TRBD1. Germline trimming cut 2 bases from V and 3 bases from J; bases unmatched to any gene: 4. CDR3 length: 14 amino acids. Germline V gives CDR1 SGDLS, CDR2 YYNGEE. CDR3 sequence: CASSVAGTEETQYF. The DNA of the CDR3 is TGTGCCAGCAGCGTCGCCGGGACAGAAGAGACCCAGTACTTC.

The V and J genes are TRBV7-8 and TRBJ2-2; D possibly corresponds to TRBD1 (6 bases). V was trimmed by 5 bases and J by 8 bases, leaving 18 bases between them. Germline CDR1 is SGHVS and CDR2 is FQNEAQ. CDR3 length: 15 residues. In DNA, the CDR3 is TGTGCCAGCAGCCCACGGACAGCCCTAACAGGGGAGCTGTTTTTT. Its protein product is CASSPRTALTGELFF.

The chain employs TRBV9 and TRBJ1-1; a weak D match, TRBD1 (5 bases). The CDR3 consists of 14 residues. The germline V and J ends were trimmed by 3 bases and 7 bases, with 16 bases remaining between them. Per germline, CDR1 SGDLS and CDR2 YYNGEE. CDR3 coding DNA: TGTGCCAGCAGCGCGGGGACGACGGCCGGTGAAGCTTTCTTT. Translated, it gives CASSAGTTAGEAFF. The complete variable domain, with remaining parts taken from reference TRBV9 and TRBJ1-1, reads DSGVTQTPKHLITATGQRVTLRCSPRSGDLSVYWYQQSLDQGLQFLIQYYNGEERAKGNILERFSAQQFPDLHSELNLSSLELGDSALYFCASSAGTTAGEAFFGQGTRLTVV.

The V gene is TRBV4-1, the J gene TRBJ2-5; no clear D. Germline assignment: CDR1 MGHRA and CDR2 YSYEKL. Trimming stripped 2 bases from V and 5 bases from J, with 9 bases between. CDR3 length equals 13 residues. CDR3 region: CASSQLVKETQYF. CDR3 nucleotides: TGCGCCAGCAGCCAACTGGTTAAGGAGACCCAGTACTTC.

The V and J genes are TRBV6-1 and TRBJ1-1; D is ambiguous. CDR3 length: 12 amino acids. Trimming pared 6 bases from V and 0 bases from J, leaving 5 bases between. CDR1 is MNHNS, CDR2 SASEGT, per germline. This CDR3 reads CASRRMNTEAFF. The CDR3, as DNA: TGTGCCAGCAGACGGATGAACACTGAAGCTTTCTTT.

The chain employs TRBV28 and TRBJ2-1, with 10 bases lining up with TRBD2. Unmatched junction bases numbered 13, after V lost 2 bases and J lost 9 bases. This CDR3 has 17 amino acids. Germline CDR1 reads MDHEN; CDR2 reads SYDVKM. CDR3 residues: CASSLTGLAASYGEQFF. The CDR3 DNA sequence: TGTGCCAGCAGTTTAACAGGACTAGCGGCAAGCTATGGTGAGCAGTTCTTC.